The sequence of this T cell receptor beta chain was determined in a study of T cell responses to AZD1222 COVID-19 vaccine (dated by TCRdb to the early 2020s). For the study in its entirety: A total of 230 to 250 trial participants underwent TCR sequencing, of whom about 210 received two doses of AZD1222 and about 25 received two doses of the MenACWY control vaccine. Trial participants were enrolled into age subgroups of 18-55, 56-69 and 70-plus years, which contained about 150, 27 and 61 TCR-sequenced participants, respectively. The study at large found these results: In the small 56-69-year group, the increase in depth fell short of significance, most likely because of low power. After two AZD1222 doses, both the breadth and the depth of spike-specific TCRs were significantly higher than at day 0 and than in MenACWY recipients. Conclusions about previously exposed vaccinees were limited because only six AZD1222 recipients were SARS-CoV-2 seropositive at baseline. Participants were mostly white British, with more females than males. The authors suggested clonal diversity may have been underestimated. Reportedly, close to half of the unique spike-specific TCRs recognized epitopes lying outside the regions that are mutated in the B.1.351 and B.1.1.7 variants. Because no day 14 peak-response samples were available, repertoires were characterized only after the peak T cell response. The whole spike protein was spanned by vaccine-associated CD4 TCRs, and dominant responses were seen in regions 160-218 and 743-854.

Worth noting for this clone: Its antigen remains unidentified. Per-nucleotide qualities are absent, and no much larger clonotype sits a single base away.

The CDR3 regions of human TCRbeta chains were analyzed by immunosequencing. The original pipeline was this. TCRs in the repertoires were matched against a reference library of SARS-CoV-2-specific TCRs that had been generated with the MIRA antigen-specificity platform. Breadth was defined as the fraction of unique TCRs that were SARS-CoV-2-associated, and depth was defined as the fraction of total T cells that were SARS-CoV-2-associated. Using the MIRA data, each spike-specific TCR was mapped to the spike region that the TCR reacts to and placed in a CD4 or CD8 class. Log10-transformed breadth and depth values were compared by one-way ANOVA with Sidak's multiple comparisons tests. TCRdb's version of the immuneACCESS table is confined to in-frame rearrangements and falls short of the full clone set. An unresolved V gene accounts for under half of the shortfall where checked; the remainder is of unknown origin. V and J calls and clone size are those listed in that table; D and trimming were worked out from the DNA. For this sample there are some 150,000 clones; more than 80% appear just once. The ten largest clonotypes hold under 4% of the sample.

Taken with the paper, the label for time point translates to: about 28 days (+/-7) after the second vaccine dose. AZD1222 recipients whose second dose came at about 4 weeks and those whose second dose came at about 12 weeks were combined into one group, since spike-specific TCR depth and breadth did not differ between the two schedules. Vaccinee samples were obtained from the UK trials COV001 and COV002, which included a single-blind randomized controlled phase 2/3 trial of AZD1222 (ChAdOx1 nCoV-19) in healthy adults. For TCRbeta chain sequencing, PBMC samples from trial participants were taken at day 0 and at day 28 after the second dose. From the cysteine through the phenylalanine, the CDR3 covers 13 amino acids. Only CDR3 DNA remains: 39 bases, in frame from the first base. A distance of 5 bases separates the germline ends of V and J, which lose 1 base and 4 bases respectively. CDR1 and CDR2, looked up from the germline V gene (reference sequence), are MNHEY and SMNVEV.

Rearrangement joined TRBV27 to TRBJ1-5, with the D gene not confidently named. The clonotype originates from an adult who received the AZD1222 COVID-19 vaccine. The sample here was peripheral blood, taken 28 days after the second AZD1222 dose. Here is the DNA: TGTGCCAGCAGTTTATACAGAAATCAGCCCCAGCATTTT. Its translation reads: CASSLYRNQPQHF.